This T cell receptor beta chain is from a study of blood T cells in healthy people across ages. This CDR3 has 13 amino acids. Trimming left V 5 bases short and J 4 bases short, with 11 bases between. A J-beta primer mix and a sample-barcoded 5' primer were used in a second PCR of about 7 to 12 cycles. MiXCR, applied by TCRdb to the 5' RACE reads, yields one record per CDR3 protein. The profile shows some 640,000 distinct CDR3 sequences, roughly 50% of them singletons. Regarding the study as a whole: Estimates drawn from one million T cells were deemed to understate diversity. Age advanced and TCR beta diversity per million T cells fell, roughly linearly.

This clonotype turned up a few times. The antigen is undetermined. This chain links TRBV12-3 or TRBV12-4 with TRBJ1-2; D ambiguous. The sequenced material came from blood. This TCR was recovered from a woman aged 55 to 70 in good health. The CDR3 spells CASSVGQPYGYTF. The CDR3 bases are TGTGCCAGCAGTGTAGGCCAGCCCTATGGCTACACCTTC.